Following are 7 T cell receptor beta chains from one sample sequenced in a study of T-cell reconstitution after alpha-beta-depleted transplantation in children. A library of TCRbeta sequences, prepared with unique molecular identifiers, was generated. Using its own MiXCR run on the PCR reads, TCRdb lists one record per CDR3 protein. The top ten clones hold 16% of a sample with 85,000 to 120,000 distinct CDR3 sequences, over 6% of them seen once. This specimen was PBMCs, taken before TCRalphabeta/CD19-depleted stem cell transplant. The receptors originated from a boy aged 2 to 10 with acute lymphoblastic leukemia, due to receive a stem cell transplant.

This clonotype was observed at least ten times. One end of the junction does not line up with germline, which may come from a read error. V usage is TRBV6-1 and J usage is TRBJ1-1; 9 nucleotides agree with TRBD1. Germline V CDR1 and CDR2: MNHNS, SASEGT. CDR3 length: 15 residues. CDR3: CASSRPGTGNPEAFF. CDR3 DNA sequence: TGTGCCAGCAGTCGTCCCGGGACAGGGAACCCTGAAGCTTTCTTT.

The CDR3 here is CAISLGQGGRNGYTF. The CDR3 region has the DNA TGTGCCATATCCCTGGGACAGGGGGGACGCAACGGCTACACCTTC. The V call is TRBV7-2, the J call TRBJ1-2; 11 bases agree with TRBD1. The V gene end was trimmed by 10 bases and the J gene end by 8 bases; junction bases not matched to a gene: 15. The CDR3 covers 15 residues. The germline V gene encodes CDR1 SGHTA and CDR2 FQGNSA.

This clonotype was seen ten or more times. The chain couples TRBV19 to TRBJ1-2; D is unresolved. The CDR3 is made up of 11 amino acids. Trimming removed 6 bases from V and 1 base from J, with 3 bases in between. Germline lookup yields CDR1 LNHDA and CDR2 SQIVND (reference sequence). CDR3 bases: TGTGCCAGTAGGGATAACTATGGCTACACCTTC. Protein: CASRDNYGYTF.

J is TRBJ2-5 and V is TRBV6-1; 9 bases match TRBD1. The CDR3 sequence is 17 residues long. The germline CDR1 and CDR2 sequences are MNHNS and SASEGT. V lost 6 bases and J lost 1; bases outside the gene matches: 12. This CDR3 reads CASRGQGLLNSQETQYF. CDR3 in DNA: TGTGCCAGCAGGGGACAGGGTCTACTTAATTCCCAAGAGACCCAGTACTTC.

The V gene is TRBV11-2, the J gene TRBJ2-7; D may be TRBD2 (6 bases). Germline-derived CDR1 and CDR2 are SGHAT and FQNNGV. V was pared by 4 bases and J by 7 bases, with 17 bases between. CDR3 length: 14 amino acids. The CDR3 here is CASSSGTYSSEQYF. DNA for the CDR3: TGTGCCAGCAGCTCCGGGACTTACTCCTCGGAGCAGTACTTC.

This clonotype was observed a handful of times. The V call is TRBV7-7, the J call TRBJ2-2, with no clear D. Trimming shortened V by 2 bases and J by 6 bases, and 10 bases separated the two germline ends. The CDR3 length is 14 residues. Germline V CDR1 and CDR2: SSHAT, FNYEAQ (reference sequence). The CDR3 nucleotides are TGTGCCAGCAGCTTAAATGGGCGCGCCGGGGAGCTGTTTTTT. Protein: CASSLNGRAGELFF.

This clonotype came up many times. The V and J genes are TRBV5-1 and TRBJ1-1; D is perhaps TRBD1 (5 bases). In germline, CDR1 is SGHRS, CDR2 YFSETQ. The CDR3 has 15 residues. V was trimmed by 3 bases and J by 6 bases, leaving 18 bases between them. CDR3 nucleotide sequence: TGCGCCAGCAGCTGGTTCCCGGGGGAAGGAGCTGAAGCTTTCTTT. Its protein is CASSWFPGEGAEAFF.